The T cell receptor beta chain under discussion was sequenced for a study of blood T cell repertoires in COVID-19. Whole-study context: The United States, Italy and Spain were the sources of the acute and convalescent COVID-19 samples.

Data came from immunoSEQ multiplex PCR; TCRdb stores just in-frame clones and leaves some out. This sample yields about 380,000 clones, of which around 87% are seen a single time; 1% to 1.5% belongs to the top ten. Participants came from about two dozen US areas, aged about 18 to 95 years. Grouping used clinical history reported by participants in a survey and questionnaire. Recovered Cohort 3 donors showed two negative PCRs, clearance, or symptom resolution. This clone was seen only a few times. CDR1 LNHDA and CDR2 SQIVND come from the germline V gene (reference sequence). V was shortened by 7 bases and J by 0 bases, with 15 bases between the two germline ends. This CDR3 is built from 15 residues.

This TCR was sampled from a man younger than 40 who had recovered from COVID-19. Sequences were obtained from PBMCs or T cells enriched from blood (not recorded which). The chain employs TRBV19 and TRBJ1-1; D might be TRBD1 (5 bases). The CDR3: CASKSWGRVNTEAFF. For the CDR3, the DNA is TGTGCCAGTAAGTCTTGGGGCCGGGTGAACACTGAAGCTTTCTTT. Complete variable domain (other parts from reference TRBV19 and TRBJ1-1): DGGITQSPKYLFRKEGQNVTLSCEQNLNHDAMYWYRQDPGQGLRLIYYSQIVNDFQKGDIAEGYSVSREKKESFPLTVTSAQKNPTAFYLCASKSWGRVNTEAFFGQGTRLTVV.